This TCR beta chain comes out of a study of T-cell reconstitution after alpha-beta-depleted transplantation in children. Overall study results and limits: Surviving recipient T cells and thymic progenitors accounted for the high day-60 TCRbeta diversity observed in some patients. T-cell numbers and diversity, one year after transplant, stemmed largely from T cells that were newly produced. There were reportedly several hundred expanded graft clones from which alpha-beta T cells came about two months after transplant.

This clonotype was found once. Its target is unknown. The CDR3 is made up of 14 amino acids. Trimming cost V 5 bases and J 5 bases; bases outside gene matches: 6. Germline lookup yields CDR1 SEHNR and CDR2 FQNEAQ (reference sequence). Unique molecular identifiers were incorporated when the TCRbeta library was constructed. Via MiXCR, TCRdb re-called the PCR reads, giving one row per CDR3 protein. The top ten hold approximately 11% of the sample, which has fewer than 400,000 distinct CDR3 sequences, about a quarter seen once. This chain connects TRBV7-9 to TRBJ2-5; TRBD2 matches 9 bases. The specimen comprised PBMCs, mostly from graft donor cells, sampled 180 days after TCRalphabeta/CD19-depleted stem cell transplant. The sequence derives from a male patient younger than 18 who had a stem cell transplant for acute lymphoblastic leukemia, so the T cells may come from the graft donor. The CDR3 DNA reads as TGTGCCAGCAGCATTAGCGGGAGCCAGGAGACCCAGTACTTC. Amino acid sequence: CASSISGSQETQYF.